In its sample, the clone carrying this TCR beta chain was seen a few times. The data are from a study of identical twins. A single record per CDR3 protein comes from TCRdb applying MiXCR to the 5' RACE reads. In the table there are under 300,000 distinct CDR3 sequences, about 8.3% of which are singletons. V lost 5 bases and J lost 5, with 22 bases in between. Germline values: CDR1 PRHDT, CDR2 FYEKMQ (reference sequence). The CDR3 sequence is 16 residues long. The same sample was also used in a study of yellow fever vaccine responses in identical twins.

The specimen was CD8+ T cells sorted from blood. The TCR originated in a woman younger than 30 in good health. V is TRBV13 and J is TRBJ2-7; the D gene is possibly TRBD2 (6 bases). CDR3 in amino acids: CASSPGGGLARHEQYF. CDR3 sequence (DNA): TGTGCCAGCAGCCCCGGAGGCGGGCTAGCGCGCCACGAGCAGTACTTC.